This entry concerns a single T cell receptor (beta chain). Its target is unknown. The CDR3 has 15 residues. V shed 4 bases, J shed 0 bases, and the junction held 2 bases outside the gene matches. CDR1 is LNHNV, CDR2 YYDKDF, per germline (reference sequence). This sample is drawn from a study of T cells in Graves' hyperthyroidism and ophthalmopathy. Study-level information: Peripheral blood was secured at the point of initial diagnosis, before any treatment. Study results and caveats: Blood shared most expanded thyroid clonotypes above 0.001.

The TCR beta CDR3 regions underwent amplification using RNA transcripts as the source. The primer set for the first-round RT-PCR of the TCR CDR3 was HTBI. TCRdb re-derived calls from the multiplex PCR reads in MiXCR, one entry per CDR3 protein. The sample shows fewer than 650,000 distinct CDR3 sequences, roughly 15% of them seen only once. The specimen was blood. The rearrangement uses TRBV15 and TRBJ1-5; the match to TRBD1 covers 8 bases. The sequence was collected from a woman aged 40-49 years with Graves' hyperthyroidism. The CDR3 protein is CATSTGQVSNQPQHF. DNA for the CDR3: TGTGCCACCAGCACGGGACAGGTTAGCAATCAGCCCCAGCATTTT.